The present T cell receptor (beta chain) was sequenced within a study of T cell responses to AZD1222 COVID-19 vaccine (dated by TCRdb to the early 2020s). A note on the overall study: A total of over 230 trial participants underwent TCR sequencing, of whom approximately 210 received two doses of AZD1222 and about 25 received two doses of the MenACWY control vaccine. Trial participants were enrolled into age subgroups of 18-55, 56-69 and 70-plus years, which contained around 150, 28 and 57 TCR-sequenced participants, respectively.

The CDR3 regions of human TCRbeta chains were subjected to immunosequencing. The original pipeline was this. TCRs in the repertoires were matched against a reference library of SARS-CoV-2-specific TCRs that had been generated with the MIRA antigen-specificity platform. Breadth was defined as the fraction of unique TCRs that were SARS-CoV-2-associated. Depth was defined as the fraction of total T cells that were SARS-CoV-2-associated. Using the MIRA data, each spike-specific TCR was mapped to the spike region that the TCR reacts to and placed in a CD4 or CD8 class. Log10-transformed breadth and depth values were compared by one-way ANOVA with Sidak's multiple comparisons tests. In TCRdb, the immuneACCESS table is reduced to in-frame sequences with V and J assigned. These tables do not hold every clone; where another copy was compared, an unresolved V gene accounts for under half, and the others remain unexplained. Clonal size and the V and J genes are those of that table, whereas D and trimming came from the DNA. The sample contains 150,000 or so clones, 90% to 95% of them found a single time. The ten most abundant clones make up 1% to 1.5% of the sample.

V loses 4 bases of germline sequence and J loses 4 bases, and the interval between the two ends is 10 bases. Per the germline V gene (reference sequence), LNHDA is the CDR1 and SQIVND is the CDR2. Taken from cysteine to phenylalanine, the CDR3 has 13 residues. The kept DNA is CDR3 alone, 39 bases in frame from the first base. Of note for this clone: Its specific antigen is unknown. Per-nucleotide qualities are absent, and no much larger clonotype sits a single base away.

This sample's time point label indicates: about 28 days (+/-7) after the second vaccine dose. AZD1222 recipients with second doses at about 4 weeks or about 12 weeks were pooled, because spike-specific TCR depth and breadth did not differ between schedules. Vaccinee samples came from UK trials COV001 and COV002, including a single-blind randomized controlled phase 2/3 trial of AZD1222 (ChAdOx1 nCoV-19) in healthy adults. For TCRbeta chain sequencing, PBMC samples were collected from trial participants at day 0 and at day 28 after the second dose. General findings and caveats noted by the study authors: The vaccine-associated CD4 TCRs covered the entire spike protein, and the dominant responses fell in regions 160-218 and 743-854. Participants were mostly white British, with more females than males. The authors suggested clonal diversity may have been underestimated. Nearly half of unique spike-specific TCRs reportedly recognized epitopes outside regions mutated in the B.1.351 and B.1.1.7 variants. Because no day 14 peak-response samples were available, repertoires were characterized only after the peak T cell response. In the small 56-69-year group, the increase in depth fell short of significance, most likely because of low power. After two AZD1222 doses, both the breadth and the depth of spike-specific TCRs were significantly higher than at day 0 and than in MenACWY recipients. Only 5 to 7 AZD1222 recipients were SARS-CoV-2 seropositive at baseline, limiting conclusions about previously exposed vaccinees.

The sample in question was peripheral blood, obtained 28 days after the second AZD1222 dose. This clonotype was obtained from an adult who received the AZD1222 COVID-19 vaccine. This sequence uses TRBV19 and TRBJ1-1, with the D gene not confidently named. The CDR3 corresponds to CASSSRTRTEAFF. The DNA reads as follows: TGTGCCAGTAGTAGTAGGACTCGCACTGAAGCTTTCTTT.